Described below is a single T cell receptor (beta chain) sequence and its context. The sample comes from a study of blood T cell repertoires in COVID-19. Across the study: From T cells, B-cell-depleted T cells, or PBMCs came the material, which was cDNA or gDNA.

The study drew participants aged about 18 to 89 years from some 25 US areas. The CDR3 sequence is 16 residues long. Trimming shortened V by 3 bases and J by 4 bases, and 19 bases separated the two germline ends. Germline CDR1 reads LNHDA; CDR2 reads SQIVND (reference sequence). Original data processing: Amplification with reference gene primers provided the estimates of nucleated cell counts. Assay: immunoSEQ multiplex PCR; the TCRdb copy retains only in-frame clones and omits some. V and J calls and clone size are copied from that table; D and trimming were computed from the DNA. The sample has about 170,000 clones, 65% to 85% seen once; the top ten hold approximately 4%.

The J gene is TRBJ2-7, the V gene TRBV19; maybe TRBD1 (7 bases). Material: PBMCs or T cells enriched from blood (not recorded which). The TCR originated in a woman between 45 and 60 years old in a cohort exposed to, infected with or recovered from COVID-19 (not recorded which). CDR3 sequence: CASSMFSGGGRYEQYF. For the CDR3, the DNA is TGTGCCAGTAGTATGTTCTCCGGAGGGGGCCGTTACGAGCAGTACTTC.